This T cell receptor (beta chain) was sequenced for a study of response to subunit inactivated influenza vaccine. The germline V gene encodes CDR1 MNHEY and CDR2 SVGEGT. V trimming: 5 bases; J trimming: 3 bases; junction bases outside the gene matches: 5. CDR3 length equals 14 residues. Each CDR3 protein is one row after TCRdb ran MiXCR on the RT-PCR reads. The sample contains hundreds of thousands of distinct CDR3 sequences, roughly 12% of which appear only once. This clonotype was counted a few times. This same sample was also part of a study on T cells expressing NK-cell markers. That paper states: UMI-tagged 5'RACE template switching yielded the TCR beta cDNA.

The TCR sequence derives from a middle-aged man who received an inactivated influenza vaccine. This chain joins TRBV6-2 or TRBV6-3 and TRBJ1-2, with 8 positions matching TRBD1. Sequenced here: PBMCs from blood, sampled on the day of vaccination. For the CDR3, the DNA is TGTGCCAGCAGTGACAGGGGCATCGACTATGGCTACACCTTC. Its translation: CASSDRGIDYGYTF.